What follows is one TCR beta chain and its context. Its antigen is unknown. TCRdb's copy holds only in-frame clones and misses some; the assay was immunoSEQ multiplex PCR. The top ten hold approximately 1.5% of the sample, which has roughly 1 million clones, 70% to 80% seen once. The record originates from a study of shared clonotypes between healthy human individuals. Study information: Three plates were used per donor for CD4 naive, three for CD4 memory, two for CD8 naive and one for CD8 memory.

Study results and limitations: Memory subsets generally showed smaller estimated richness than naive subsets did.

The CDR3 runs to 14 residues. CDR1 is SGHRS and CDR2 is YFSETQ in the germline V gene. V dropped 4 bases and J dropped 3; count of bases not matched to a gene: 5. The V call is TRBV5-1, the J call TRBJ1-2; the match to TRBD1 covers 8 bases. The source of this sequence is a young man in good health. Sequences were obtained from memory CD4+ T cells sorted from blood. Documented subset: CD45RA-negative fraction. The CDR3 bases are TGCGCCAGCAGCCGGACAGGGCGCGACTATGGCTACACCTTC. Translation: CASSRTGRDYGYTF.